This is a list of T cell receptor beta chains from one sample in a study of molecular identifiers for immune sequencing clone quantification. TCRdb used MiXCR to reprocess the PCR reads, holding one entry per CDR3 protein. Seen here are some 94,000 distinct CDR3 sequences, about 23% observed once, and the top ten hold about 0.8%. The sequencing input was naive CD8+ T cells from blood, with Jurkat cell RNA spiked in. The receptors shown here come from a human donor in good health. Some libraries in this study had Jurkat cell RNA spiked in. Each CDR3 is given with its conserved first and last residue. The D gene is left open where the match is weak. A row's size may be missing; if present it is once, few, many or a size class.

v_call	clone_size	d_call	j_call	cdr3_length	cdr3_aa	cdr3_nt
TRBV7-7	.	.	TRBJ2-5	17	CASSPLADSLNRRTQYF	TGTGCCAGCAGCCCACTCGCGGACTCGCTAAATAGGCGGACCCAGTACTTC
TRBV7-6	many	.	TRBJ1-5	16	CASSLDIYRGNQPQHF	TGTGCCAGCAGCTTAGATATTTACAGAGGCAATCAGCCCCAGCATTTT
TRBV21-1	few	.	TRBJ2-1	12	CASSKRGGLRFF	TGTGCCAGCAGCAAAAGGGGGGGGCTTCGGTTCTTC
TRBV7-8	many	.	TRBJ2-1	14	CASSLISGFNEQFF	TGTGCCAGCAGCTTGATCAGTGGATTCAATGAGCAGTTCTTC
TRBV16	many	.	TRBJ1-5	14	CASSPTSSNQPQHF	TGTGCCAGCAGCCCGACTAGTAGCAATCAGCCCCAGCATTTT
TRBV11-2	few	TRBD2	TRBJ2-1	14	CASSLDPREDEQFF	TGTGCCAGCAGCTTAGATCCCCGGGAGGATGAGCAGTTCTTC
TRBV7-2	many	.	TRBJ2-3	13	CASSYSTTDTQYF	TGTGCCAGCAGCTATTCAACCACAGATACGCAGTATTTT
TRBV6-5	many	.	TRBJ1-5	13	CASSYGQWQPQHF	TGTGCCAGCAGTTACGGACAGTGGCAGCCCCAGCATTTT
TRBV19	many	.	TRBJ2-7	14	CASSMWQGSSEQYF	TGTGCCAGTAGTATGTGGCAGGGGTCCTCCGAGCAGTACTTC
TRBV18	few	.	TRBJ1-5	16	CASSPLERGPNQPQHF	TGTGCCAGCTCACCACTGGAAAGGGGCCCCAATCAGCCCCAGCATTTT
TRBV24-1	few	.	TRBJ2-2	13	CATSDVLIGELFF	TGTGCCACCAGTGATGTACTGATCGGGGAGCTGTTTTTT
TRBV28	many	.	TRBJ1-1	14	CASSSQTGPGEAFF	TGTGCCAGCAGTTCTCAGACGGGTCCAGGAGAAGCTTTCTTT
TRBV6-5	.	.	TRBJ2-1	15	CASSPTSESYNEQFF	TGTGCCAGCAGTCCAACTAGTGAGTCCTACAATGAGCAGTTCTTC
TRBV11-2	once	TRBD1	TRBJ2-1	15	CAGRTGTGSYNEQFF	TGTGCCGGCAGAACCGGGACAGGCTCCTACAATGAGCAGTTCTTC
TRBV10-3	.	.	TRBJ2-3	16	CAISESRADSTDTQYF	TGTGCCATCAGTGAGTCGCGGGCTGACAGCACAGATACGCAGTATTTT
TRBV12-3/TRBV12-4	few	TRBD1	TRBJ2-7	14	CASSFGQGADEQYF	TGTGCCAGCAGTTTCGGACAGGGGGCGGACGAGCAGTACTTC
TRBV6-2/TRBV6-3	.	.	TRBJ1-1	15	CASNHEGGPRSEAFF	TGTGCCAGCAATCATGAGGGGGGCCCCCGATCTGAAGCTTTCTTT
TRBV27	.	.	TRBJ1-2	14	CASGGGGTYYGYTF	TGTGCCAGCGGAGGTGGAGGGACCTACTATGGCTACACCTTC
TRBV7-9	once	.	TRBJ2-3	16	CASSNDQATSTDTQYF	TGTGCCAGCAGCAATGACCAGGCCACGAGCACAGATACGCAGTATTTT
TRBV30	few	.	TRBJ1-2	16	CAWSMGHSPHTMGYTF	TGTGCCTGGAGTATGGGGCATTCTCCACACACTATGGGCTACACCTTC
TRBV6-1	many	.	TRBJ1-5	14	CASSEANPGQPQHF	TGTGCCAGCAGTGAAGCGAACCCAGGGCAGCCCCAGCATTTT
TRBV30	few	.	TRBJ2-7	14	CAWSQASSDLEQYF	TGTGCCTGGAGTCAGGCTAGCTCGGATCTCGAGCAGTACTTC
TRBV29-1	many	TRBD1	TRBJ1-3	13	CSVATGDGNTIYF	TGCAGCGTTGCAACAGGGGACGGAAACACCATATATTTT
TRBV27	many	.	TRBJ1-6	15	CASSPPGGGGSPLHF	TGTGCCAGCAGTCCCCCAGGAGGGGGAGGCTCACCCCTCCACTTT
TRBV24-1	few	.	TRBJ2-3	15	CATSDSYTGPDTQYF	TGTGCCACCAGTGATTCCTATACGGGCCCAGATACGCAGTATTTT